The 15 T cell receptor beta chains below all came from one sample that was sequenced in a study of T cells in Graves' hyperthyroidism and ophthalmopathy. Amplification targeted TCR beta CDR3 regions from RNA transcripts. The primer set for the first-round RT-PCR of the TCR CDR3 was HTBI. One entry per CDR3 protein, called by TCRdb with MiXCR from the multiplex PCR reads. The table shows fewer than 650,000 distinct CDR3 sequences, with approximately 13% occurring only once. Sequenced material: blood. These receptors were obtained from a woman in her 30s with Graves' hyperthyroidism that later progressed to Graves' ophthalmopathy.

The V and J genes are TRBV4-1 and TRBJ2-5, with D perhaps matching TRBD2 (6 bases). V was clipped by 8 bases and J by 2 bases, with 15 bases between them. Germline V gives CDR1 MGHRA, CDR2 YSYEKL. The CDR3 is 14 residues long. CDR3: CASGARDFQETQYF. The CDR3 region has the DNA TGCGCCAGCGGGGCCAGGGACTTTCAAGAGACCCAGTACTTC.

The chain uses TRBV12-3 or TRBV12-4 and TRBJ2-1, with TRBD2 as a possible D gene (6 bases). The CDR3 length is 16 residues. V was trimmed by 6 bases and J by 1 base, leaving 16 bases between them. This CDR3 is CASRPHGTRSYNEQFF. CDR3 sequence (DNA): TGTGCCAGCAGACCTCACGGGACTCGATCCTACAATGAGCAGTTCTTC.

This clonotype appeared many times. The V gene is TRBV7-6, the J gene TRBJ2-1; 7 bases map to TRBD2. This CDR3 has 14 amino acids. Per germline, CDR1 SGHVS and CDR2 FNYEAQ. The J segment lost 6 bases and the V segment lost 3 bases, leaving 5 bases of the junction unmatched. This CDR3 is CASSLGGGANEQFF. DNA for the CDR3: TGTGCCAGCAGCTTGGGGGGAGGGGCCAATGAGCAGTTCTTC.

This clonotype was seen a few times. The CDR3 spells CASSVGLAGGPRETQYF. DNA for the CDR3: TGTGCCAGCAGTGTGGGACTAGCGGGAGGCCCGAGGGAGACCCAGTACTTC. The chain is built from TRBV27 and TRBJ2-5; 15 bases match TRBD2. The CDR3 spans 17 residues. CDR1 and CDR2 (germline): MNHEY, SMNVEV (reference sequence). The ends lost 5 bases at V and 5 bases at J; junction bases unmatched: 9.

The chain uses TRBV3-1 and TRBJ1-6; perhaps TRBD1 as D (5 bases). Trimming cost V 2 bases and J 10 bases, with 24 bases left between them. CDR1 and CDR2 from the germline V gene are LGHDT and YNNKEL (reference sequence). The CDR3 is 18 amino acids. This CDR3 reads CASSQFPPTGTEQSPLHF. The DNA for the CDR3 is TGTGCCAGCAGCCAATTTCCCCCAACCGGGACCGAACAATCACCCCTCCACTTT.

The CDR3 is CATLPGGGSRYEQYV. The CDR3 region has the DNA TGTGCCACCCTCCCGGGCGGGGGGTCGAGATACGAGCAGTACGTC. The chain recombines TRBV27 with TRBJ2-7; 8 positions match TRBD2. This CDR3 spans 15 amino acids. Losses at the gene ends were 10 bases for V and 4 bases for J; bases not matched to a gene: 15. Per germline, CDR1 MNHEY and CDR2 SMNVEV (reference sequence).

This clonotype was detected many times. The chain is built from TRBV20-1 and TRBJ2-7; 7 nucleotides align to TRBD2. The CDR3 length is 14 residues. Germline CDR1 DFQATT, CDR2 SNEGSKA (reference sequence). V lost 5 bases, J lost 0 bases, and 7 bases stayed unmatched. The CDR3 sequence: CSAGPGGVSYEQYF. In DNA form, the CDR3 reads TGCAGTGCTGGCCCTGGGGGGGTCTCCTACGAGCAGTACTTC.

This clonotype was counted ten times or more. The junction does not match germline at one end; this may be a read error. The chain has TRBV2 and TRBJ1-1; TRBD1 matches 7 bases. Looked up from germline, CDR1 is SNHLY and CDR2 is FYNNEI. This CDR3 has 13 amino acids. Here the CDR3 DNA reads TGTACCAGCAGTGACCAGGGGGTCTTTGAAGCTTTCTTT. Translating it yields CTSSDQGVFEAFF.

This clonotype has ten or more counts. The V and J genes are TRBV20-1 and TRBJ1-4; 7 bases match TRBD1. This CDR3 is built from 16 residues. V dropped 5 bases and J dropped 8; count of bases not matched to a gene: 17. The germline gives CDR1 DFQATT, CDR2 SNEGSKA (reference sequence). This chain's CDR3 is CSAPPGQQSLGEKLFF. CDR3 nucleotide sequence: TGCAGTGCTCCGCCGGGACAGCAGTCCCTGGGGGAAAAACTGTTTTTT.

The chain combines TRBV28 with TRBJ2-7; D is possibly TRBD1 (5 bases). Germline CDR1 MDHEN, CDR2 SYDVKM. The CDR3 spans 13 residues. The V end was cut by 6 bases, the J end by 5 bases, with 14 bases between. The CDR3 bases are TGTGCCAGCAGGTTAACCATAGGGGACGAGCAGTACTTC. It yields the protein CASRLTIGDEQYF.

J is TRBJ1-1 and V is TRBV5-1; 7 bases fit TRBD1. The CDR3 spans 17 residues. Trimming removed 7 bases from V and 0 bases from J; junction bases left unmatched: 15. The V gene's germline CDR1 is SGHRS and CDR2 YFSETQ. The CDR3 spells CASLRGAAGTVNTEAFF. CDR3 nucleotide sequence: TGCGCCAGCCTACGGGGAGCCGCTGGGACAGTGAACACTGAAGCTTTCTTT. Variable domain in full (rest from reference TRBV5-1 and TRBJ1-1): KAGVTQTPRYLIKTRGQQVTLSCSPISGHRSVSWYQQTPGQGLQFLFEYFSETQRNKGNFPGRFSGRQFSNSRSEMNVSTLELGDSALYLCASLRGAAGTVNTEAFFGQGTRLTVV.

Many counts were recorded for this clonotype. The rearrangement uses TRBV6-1 and TRBJ1-6, with TRBD1 matching 7 bases. Unmatched junction bases numbered 12, after V lost 2 bases and J lost 14 bases. CDR1 and CDR2 (germline): MNHNS, SASEGT. The CDR3 is 15 amino acids. The CDR3 protein is CASSERGTVRVTLHF. Written as DNA, the CDR3 is TGTGCCAGCAGTGAAAGGGGGACAGTGAGGGTCACCCTCCACTTT.

This clonotype was recorded many times. This chain joins TRBV7-8 and TRBJ1-6; 8 nucleotides agree with TRBD1. The CDR3 has 16 amino acids. The germline CDR1 and CDR2 sequences are SGHVS and FQNEAQ. V shed 5 bases, J shed 9 bases, and the junction held 12 bases outside the gene matches. The CDR3 here is CASSHPTGAGGSPLHF. Written as DNA, the CDR3 is TGTGCCAGCAGCCACCCGACAGGGGCTGGTGGTTCACCCCTCCACTTT. The full variable domain, its missing parts supplied by reference TRBV7-8 and TRBJ1-6, is GAGVSQSPRYKVAKRGQDVALRCDPISGHVSLFWYQQALGQGPEFLTYFQNEAQLDKSGLPSDRFFAERPEGSVSTLKIQRTQQEDSAVYLCASSHPTGAGGSPLHFGNGTRLTVT.

In this sample, this clonotype turned up many times. The chain's CDR3 is CASSPSTGIRGETQYF. CDR3 sequence (DNA): TGTGCCAGCTCACCTTCGACAGGGATCCGCGGCGAGACCCAGTACTTC. The chain employs TRBV18 and TRBJ2-5; 7 bases match TRBD1. J lost 5 bases, V lost 3 bases, and 12 bases had no gene match. Germline CDR1 and CDR2: KGHSH and LQKENI. This CDR3 has 16 amino acids.

The CDR3 reads CASGGGSGGSTDTQYF. CDR3 DNA: TGTGCCAGCGGGGGGGGTAGCGGGGGTTCCACAGATACGCAGTATTTT. V gene TRBV2 combines with J gene TRBJ2-3, with 9 bases matching TRBD2. This CDR3 is built from 16 residues. Trimming at V came to 8 bases and at J to 2 bases, leaving 11 bases not matched to a gene. The germline V gene encodes CDR1 SNHLY and CDR2 FYNNEI.